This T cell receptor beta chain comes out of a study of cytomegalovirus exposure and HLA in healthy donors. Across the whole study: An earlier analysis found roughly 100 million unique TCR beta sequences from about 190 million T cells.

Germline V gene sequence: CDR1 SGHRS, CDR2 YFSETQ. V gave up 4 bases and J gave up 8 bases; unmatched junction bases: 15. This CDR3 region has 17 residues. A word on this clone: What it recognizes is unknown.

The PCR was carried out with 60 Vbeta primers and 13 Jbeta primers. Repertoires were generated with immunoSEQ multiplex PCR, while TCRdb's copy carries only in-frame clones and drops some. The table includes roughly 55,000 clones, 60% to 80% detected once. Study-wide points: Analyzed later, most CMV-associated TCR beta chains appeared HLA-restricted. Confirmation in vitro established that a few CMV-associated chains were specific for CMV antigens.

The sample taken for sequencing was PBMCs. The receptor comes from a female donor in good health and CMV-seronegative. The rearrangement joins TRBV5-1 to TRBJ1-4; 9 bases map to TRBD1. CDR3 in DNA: TGCGCCAGCAGCAACCGGGACAGGGAACGGGTAGAGGAAAAACTGTTTTTT. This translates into CASSNRDRERVEEKLFF.